This TCR beta chain was observed in a study of long-term antiretroviral therapy in people with HIV. Germline V lookup: CDR1 MRHNA, CDR2 SNTAGT. Trimming took 4 bases from V and 8 from J, leaving 14 bases between them. This CDR3 region has 13 residues. Version v3.0 of the immunoSEQ assay was performed at survey level. Some clones are missing from TCRdb's copy, which holds only in-frame ones; the method was immunoSEQ multiplex PCR. The data hold 26,000 or so clones, with roughly nine tenths observed a single time. The sequence was obtained from a man aged 50-60 years with HIV. The starting material was unsorted PBMCs, obtained 2 years after starting antiretroviral therapy. V usage is TRBV6-4 and J usage is TRBJ1-2; D perhaps matches TRBD1 (5 bases). CDR3 in amino acids: CASSVGTGTGYTF. The CDR3 DNA is TGTGCCAGCAGTGTCGGGACGGGGACGGGCTACACCTTC.